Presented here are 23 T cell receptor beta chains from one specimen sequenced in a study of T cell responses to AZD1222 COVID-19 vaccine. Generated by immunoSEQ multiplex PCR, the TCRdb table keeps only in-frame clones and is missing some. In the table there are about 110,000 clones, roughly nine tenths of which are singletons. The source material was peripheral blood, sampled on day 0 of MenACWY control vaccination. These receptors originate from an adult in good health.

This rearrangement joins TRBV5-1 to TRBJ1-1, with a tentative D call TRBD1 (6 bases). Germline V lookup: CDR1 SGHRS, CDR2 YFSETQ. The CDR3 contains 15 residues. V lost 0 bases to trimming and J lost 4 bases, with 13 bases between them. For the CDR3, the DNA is TGCGCCAGCAGCTTGGGGCAGGGGTGGGGCACTGAAGCTTTCTTT. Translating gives CASSLGQGWGTEAFF.

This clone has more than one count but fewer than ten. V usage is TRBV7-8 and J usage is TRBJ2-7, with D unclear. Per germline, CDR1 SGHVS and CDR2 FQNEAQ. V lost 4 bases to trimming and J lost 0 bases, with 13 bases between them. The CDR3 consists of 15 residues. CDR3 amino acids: CASSSSGARSYEQYF. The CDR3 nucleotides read TGTGCCAGCAGCTCCTCCGGTGCGCGCTCCTACGAGCAGTACTTC.

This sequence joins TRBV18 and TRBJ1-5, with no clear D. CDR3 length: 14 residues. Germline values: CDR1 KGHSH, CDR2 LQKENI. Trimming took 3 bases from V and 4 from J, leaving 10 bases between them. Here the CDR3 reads CASSPSERNQPQHF. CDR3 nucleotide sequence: TGTGCCAGCTCACCTTCGGAGAGAAATCAGCCCCAGCATTTT.

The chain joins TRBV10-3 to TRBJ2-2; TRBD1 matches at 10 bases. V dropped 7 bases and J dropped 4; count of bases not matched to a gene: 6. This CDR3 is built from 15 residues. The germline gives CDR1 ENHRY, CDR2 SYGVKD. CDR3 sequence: CAIKPGQGITGELFF. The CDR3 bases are TGTGCCATCAAACCGGGACAGGGGATCACCGGGGAGCTGTTTTTT.

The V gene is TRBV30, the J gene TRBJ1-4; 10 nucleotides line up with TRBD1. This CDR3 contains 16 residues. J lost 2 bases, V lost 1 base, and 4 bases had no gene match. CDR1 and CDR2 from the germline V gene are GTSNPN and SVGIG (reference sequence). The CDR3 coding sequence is TGTGCCTGGAGTGCCGGGACAGGGGCCACTAATGAAAAACTGTTTTTT. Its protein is CAWSAGTGATNEKLFF.

CDR3 DNA sequence: TGTGCCAGCAGCTCGAGTGCTCTAGCGGGGCAACAAGAGACCCAGTACTTC. Its translation is CASSSSALAGQQETQYF. The rearrangement uses TRBV13 and TRBJ2-5, with 9 bases matching TRBD2. V shed 4 bases and J 2 bases; nucleotides not matched to a gene: 11. Germline V gene sequence: CDR1 PRHDT, CDR2 FYEKMQ (reference sequence). This CDR3 is built from 17 residues.

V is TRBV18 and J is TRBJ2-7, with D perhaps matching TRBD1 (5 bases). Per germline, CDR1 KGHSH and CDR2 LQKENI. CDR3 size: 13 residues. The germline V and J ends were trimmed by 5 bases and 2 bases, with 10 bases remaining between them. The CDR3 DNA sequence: TGTGCCAGCTCAACCAGGGTCCCCTACGAGCAGTACTTC. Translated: CASSTRVPYEQYF.

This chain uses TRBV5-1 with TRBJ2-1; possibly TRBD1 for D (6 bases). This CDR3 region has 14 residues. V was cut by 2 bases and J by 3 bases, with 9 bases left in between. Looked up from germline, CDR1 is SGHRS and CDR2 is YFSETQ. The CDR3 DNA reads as TGCGCCAGCAGCTTAAGACAGGTCTACAATGAGCAGTTCTTC. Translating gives CASSLRQVYNEQFF. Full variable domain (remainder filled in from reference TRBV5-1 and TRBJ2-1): KAGVTQTPRYLIKTRGQQVTLSCSPISGHRSVSWYQQTPGQGLQFLFEYFSETQRNKGNFPGRFSGRQFSNSRSEMNVSTLELGDSALYLCASSLRQVYNEQFFGPGTRLTVL.

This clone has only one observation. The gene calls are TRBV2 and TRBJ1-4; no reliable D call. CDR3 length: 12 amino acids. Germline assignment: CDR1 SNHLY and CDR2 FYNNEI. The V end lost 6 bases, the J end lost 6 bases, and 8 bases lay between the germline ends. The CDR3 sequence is CASRARDEKLFF. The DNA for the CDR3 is TGTGCCAGCAGGGCCCGGGATGAAAAACTGTTTTTT. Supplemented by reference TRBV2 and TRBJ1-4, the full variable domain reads EPEVTQTPSHQVTQMGQEVILRCVPISNHLYFYWYRQILGQKVEFLVSFYNNEISEKSEIFDDQFSVERPDGSNFTLKIRSTKLEDSAMYFCASRARDEKLFFGSGTQLSVL.

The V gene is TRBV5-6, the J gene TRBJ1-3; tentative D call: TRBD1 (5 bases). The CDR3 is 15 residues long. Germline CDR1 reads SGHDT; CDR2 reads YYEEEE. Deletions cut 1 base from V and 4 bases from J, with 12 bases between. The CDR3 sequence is CASSLPRAGGNTIYF. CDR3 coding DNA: TGTGCCAGCAGCTTGCCCAGGGCTGGGGGAAACACCATATATTTT.

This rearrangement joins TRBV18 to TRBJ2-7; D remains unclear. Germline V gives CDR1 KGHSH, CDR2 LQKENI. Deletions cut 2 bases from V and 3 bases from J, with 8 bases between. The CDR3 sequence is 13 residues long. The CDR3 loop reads CASSPGRLYEQYF. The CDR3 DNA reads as TGTGCCAGCTCACCAGGCAGGCTCTACGAGCAGTACTTC.

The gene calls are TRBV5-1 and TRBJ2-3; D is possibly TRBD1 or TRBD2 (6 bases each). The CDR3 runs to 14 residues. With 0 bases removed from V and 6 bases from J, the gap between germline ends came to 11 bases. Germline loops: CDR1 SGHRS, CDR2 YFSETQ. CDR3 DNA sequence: TGCGCCAGCAGCTTGGACGGGGGCGGGGATACGCAGTATTTT. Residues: CASSLDGGGDTQYF.

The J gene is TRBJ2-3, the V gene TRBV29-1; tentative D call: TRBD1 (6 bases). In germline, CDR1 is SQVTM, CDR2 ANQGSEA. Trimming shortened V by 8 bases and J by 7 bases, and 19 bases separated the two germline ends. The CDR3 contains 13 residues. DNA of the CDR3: TGCAGCACCAGGGACATCAACATTCATACGCAGTATTTT. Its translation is CSTRDINIHTQYF.

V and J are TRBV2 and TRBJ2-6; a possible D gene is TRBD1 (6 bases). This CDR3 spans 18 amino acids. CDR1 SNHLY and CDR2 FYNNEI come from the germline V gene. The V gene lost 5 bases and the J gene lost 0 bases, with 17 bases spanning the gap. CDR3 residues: CASSYQGTSYSGANVLTF. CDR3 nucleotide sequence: TGTGCCAGCAGTTACCAGGGGACCTCTTACTCTGGGGCCAACGTCCTGACTTTC.

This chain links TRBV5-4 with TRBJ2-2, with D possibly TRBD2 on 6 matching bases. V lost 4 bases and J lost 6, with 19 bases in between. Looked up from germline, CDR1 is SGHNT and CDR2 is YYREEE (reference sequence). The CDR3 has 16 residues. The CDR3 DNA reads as TGTGCCAGCAGCACCGAGGGAGTAACGGGAGCCGGGGAGCTGTTTTTT. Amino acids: CASSTEGVTGAGELFF. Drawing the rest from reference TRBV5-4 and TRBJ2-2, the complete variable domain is ETGVTQSPTHLIKTRGQQVTLRCSSQSGHNTVSWYQQALGQGPQFIFQYYREEENGRGNFPPRFSGLQFPNYSSELNVNALELDDSALYLCASSTEGVTGAGELFFGEGSRLTVL.

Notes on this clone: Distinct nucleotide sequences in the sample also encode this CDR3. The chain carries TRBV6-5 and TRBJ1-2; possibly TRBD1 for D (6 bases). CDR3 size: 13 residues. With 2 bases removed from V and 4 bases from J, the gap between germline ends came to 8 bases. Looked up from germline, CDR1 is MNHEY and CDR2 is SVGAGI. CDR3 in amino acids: CASSYPGAYGYTF. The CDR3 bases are TGTGCCAGCAGTTACCCAGGGGCCTATGGCTACACCTTC.

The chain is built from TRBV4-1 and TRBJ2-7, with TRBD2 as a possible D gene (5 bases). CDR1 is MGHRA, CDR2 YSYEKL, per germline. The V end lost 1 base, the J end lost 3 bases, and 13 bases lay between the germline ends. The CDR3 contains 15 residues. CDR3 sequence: CASSQGNAAGYEQYF. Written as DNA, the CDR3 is TGCGCCAGCAGCCAAGGGAATGCGGCGGGCTACGAGCAGTACTTC.

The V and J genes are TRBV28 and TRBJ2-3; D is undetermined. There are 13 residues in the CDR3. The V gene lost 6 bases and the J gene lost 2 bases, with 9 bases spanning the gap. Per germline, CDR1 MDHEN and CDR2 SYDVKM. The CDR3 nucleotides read TGTGCCAGCAGCTCCCACCACACAGATACGCAGTATTTT. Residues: CASSSHHTDTQYF.

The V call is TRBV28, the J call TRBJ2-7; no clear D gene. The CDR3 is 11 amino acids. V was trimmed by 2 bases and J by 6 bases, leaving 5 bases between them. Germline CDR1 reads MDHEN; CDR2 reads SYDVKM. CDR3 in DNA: TGTGCCAGCAGTTTACCGGGCGAGCAGTACTTC. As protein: CASSLPGEQYF.

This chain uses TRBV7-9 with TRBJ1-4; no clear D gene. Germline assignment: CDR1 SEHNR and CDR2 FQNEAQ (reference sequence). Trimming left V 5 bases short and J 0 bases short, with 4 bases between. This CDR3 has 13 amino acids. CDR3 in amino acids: CASSQTTNEKLFF. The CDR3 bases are TGTGCCAGCAGCCAGACAACTAATGAAAAACTGTTTTTT.

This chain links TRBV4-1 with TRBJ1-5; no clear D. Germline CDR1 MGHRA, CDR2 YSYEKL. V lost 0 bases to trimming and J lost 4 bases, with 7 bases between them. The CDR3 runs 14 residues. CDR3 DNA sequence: TGCGCCAGCAGCCAAGAAGCGGGAAATCAGCCCCAGCATTTT. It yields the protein CASSQEAGNQPQHF.

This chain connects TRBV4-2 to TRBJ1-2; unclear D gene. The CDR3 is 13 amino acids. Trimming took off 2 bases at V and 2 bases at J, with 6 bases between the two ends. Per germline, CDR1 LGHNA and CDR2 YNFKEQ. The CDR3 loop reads CASSQYDNYGYTF. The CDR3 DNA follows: TGTGCCAGCAGCCAATACGACAACTATGGCTACACCTTC.

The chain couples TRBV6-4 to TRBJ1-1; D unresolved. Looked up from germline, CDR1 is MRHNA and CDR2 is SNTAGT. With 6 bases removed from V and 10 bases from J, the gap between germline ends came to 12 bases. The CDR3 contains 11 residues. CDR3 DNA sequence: TGTGCCAGCAGATTGGGAGGAGTAGCTTTCTTT. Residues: CASRLGGVAFF.